This TCR delta chain was identified in a study of gamma-delta chains in newborns, infants, children. Turning to the study itself: Microbial exposure reportedly drives polyclonal innate γδ T cell expansion after birth.

Germline CDR1 is TSWWSYY and CDR2 is QGS. The CDR3 runs to 21 residues. V dropped 0 bases and J dropped 3; count of bases not matched to a gene: 19. This clone ranks as medium-sized. TCRdb re-called the reads with CATT. The data contain over 2,000 delta-chain clones, around 1.5% of them singletons. The chain employs TRDV1 and TRDJ1, with 10 bases identical to TRDD3. The sequence derives from a child who was a newborn, infant or young child, either healthy, febrile or measles-vaccinated (not recorded which). Source material: blood. CDR3 amino acids: CALGELDLEGWGIGGSDKLIF. DNA for the CDR3: TGTGCTCTTGGGGAACTTGATTTGGAAGGCTGGGGGATAGGGGGCTCCGATAAACTCATCTTT.